This TCR beta chain was observed in a study of Ad26.COV2.S vaccination and SARS-CoV-2 variants. Treatment reported: some 20 received Ad26.COV2.S at low or high dose, single or two shots; about five received placebo; per-sample allocation not given. On day 63 after the first injection, vaccine and placebo recipients gave samples. Study-level points and caveats: Recipients of vaccine and of placebo showed similar breadth of their non-spike TCR repertoires. TCR breadth and depth estimates may have understated total T cell responses.

The CDR3 has 12 residues. V gave up 4 bases and J gave up 8 bases, with 11 bases separating them. The germline CDR1 and CDR2 sequences are SGHVS and FQNEAQ. About this clone itself: Its specificity is unknown.

This table comes from immunoSEQ multiplex PCR, and its TCRdb copy is limited to in-frame clones, with some not included. The sample lists hundreds of thousands of clones; around 90% were seen once. Sequences were derived from peripheral blood, sampled in a trial of Ad26.COV2.S vaccine versus placebo. The V gene is TRBV7-8, the J gene TRBJ1-2, with D uncertain. This sequence was found in a person between 18 and 59 years old who received the Ad26.COV2.S COVID-19 vaccine or a placebo. CDR3 in amino acids: CASSSGGWGYTF. The CDR3 DNA is TGTGCCAGCAGCTCCGGAGGGTGGGGCTACACCTTC.